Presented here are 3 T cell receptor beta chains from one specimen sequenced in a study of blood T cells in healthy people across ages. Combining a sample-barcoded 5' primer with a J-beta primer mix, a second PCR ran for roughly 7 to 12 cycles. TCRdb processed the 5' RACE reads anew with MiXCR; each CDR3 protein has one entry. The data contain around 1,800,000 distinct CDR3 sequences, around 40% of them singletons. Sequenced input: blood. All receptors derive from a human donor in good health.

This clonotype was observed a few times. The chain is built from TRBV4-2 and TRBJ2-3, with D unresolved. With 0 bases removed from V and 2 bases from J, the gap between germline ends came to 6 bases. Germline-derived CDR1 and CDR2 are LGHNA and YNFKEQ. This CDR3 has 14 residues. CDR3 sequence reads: CASSQEPVTDTQYF. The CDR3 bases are TGTGCCAGCAGCCAAGAGCCGGTCACAGATACGCAGTATTTT.

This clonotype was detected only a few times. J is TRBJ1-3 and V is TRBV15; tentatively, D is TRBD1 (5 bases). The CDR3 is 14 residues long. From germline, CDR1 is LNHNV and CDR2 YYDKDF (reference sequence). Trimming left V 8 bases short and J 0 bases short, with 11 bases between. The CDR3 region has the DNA TGTGCCACCGGGGCGGGTAACTCTGGAAACACCATATATTTT. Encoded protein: CATGAGNSGNTIYF. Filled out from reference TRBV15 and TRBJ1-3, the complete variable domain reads DAMVIQNPRYQVTQFGKPVTLSCSQTLNHNVMYWYQQKSSQAPKLLFHYYDKDFNNEADTPDNFQSRRPNTSFCFLDIRSPGLGDTAMYLCATGAGNSGNTIYFGEGSWLTVV.

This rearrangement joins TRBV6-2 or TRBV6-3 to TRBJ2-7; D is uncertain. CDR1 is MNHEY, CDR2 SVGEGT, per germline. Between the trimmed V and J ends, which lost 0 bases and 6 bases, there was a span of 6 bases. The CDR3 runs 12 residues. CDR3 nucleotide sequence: TGTGCCAGCAGTTACTCCTTGGGCGAGCAGTACTTC. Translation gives CASSYSLGEQYF.